This T cell receptor beta chain was sequenced for a study of PD-1 blockade in classical Hodgkin lymphoma. Using immunoSEQ multiplex PCR, the repertoire was profiled, and TCRdb retains in-frame clones only, with some absent. Here the sample spans about 37,000 clones, less than 85% being singletons. Trimming at V came to 1 base and at J to 10 bases, leaving 0 bases not matched to a gene. CDR3 length: 13 amino acids. Per the germline V gene, CDR1 is SGHDT and CDR2 is YYEEEE. Every single patient, without exception, relapsed after autologous stem cell transplantation, and brentuximab vedotin exposure varied.

Sequences were derived from peripheral blood mononuclear cells (PBMCs), sampled before the second cycle of nivolumab. The receptor's source is a human donor with classical Hodgkin lymphoma. The chain employs TRBV5-6 and TRBJ2-1; TRBD2 aligns across 12 bases. This chain's CDR3 is CASSLTSGREQFF. DNA of the CDR3: TGTGCCAGCAGCTTGACTAGCGGGAGGGAGCAGTTCTTC.